The 20 T cell receptor beta chains reported below all come from one sample, sequenced in a study of T cell repertoires in ileal Crohn's disease. Sample time point: neoterminal ileum biopsy at postoperative endoscopy, about 6 months after surgery. Sequenced by immunoSEQ multiplex PCR; TCRdb stores in-frame clones only, minus some. This sample has about 13,000 clones, with around 70% found just once. Sequencing was done on a sample of ileal tissue. These receptors originate from an adult with Crohn's disease.

This clone was counted only a few times. The junction and the germline gene differ at one end; a read error may be behind it. The gene calls are TRBV6-5 and TRBJ2-5; the D is unclear. The CDR3 covers 13 residues. The germline CDR1 and CDR2 sequences are MNHEY and SVGAGI. CDR3: CASSDPLAPAMDF. CDR3 DNA sequence: TGTGCCAGCAGCGATCCTTTGGCCCCCGCGATGGACTTC.

This rearrangement joins TRBV12-5 to TRBJ2-1; the match to TRBD2 covers 12 bases. Trimming at V came to 3 bases and at J to 2 bases, leaving 5 bases not matched to a gene. This CDR3 is 17 amino acids long. The germline CDR1 and CDR2 sequences are LGHNT and FRNRAP. Here the CDR3 DNA reads TGTGCTAGTGGTTTTCCCCTAGCGGGGGGGACCTACAATGAGCAGTTCTTC. As protein: CASGFPLAGGTYNEQFF.

This chain connects TRBV2 to TRBJ1-1; D gene unclear. Germline values: CDR1 SNHLY, CDR2 FYNNEI. The CDR3 sequence is 13 residues long. Between the trimmed V and J ends, which lost 3 bases and 3 bases, there was a span of 8 bases. The CDR3 is CASSDRPYTEAFF. CDR3 nucleotide sequence: TGTGCCAGCAGTGACAGGCCGTACACTGAAGCTTTCTTT.

The rearrangement joins TRBV7-9 to TRBJ1-2, with D possibly matching TRBD1 (6 bases). Germline V CDR1 and CDR2: SEHNR, FQNEAQ (reference sequence). This CDR3 is 14 amino acids long. V was cut by 1 base and J by 3 bases, with 9 bases left in between. CDR3 amino acids: CASSLGTEYYGYTF. Here the CDR3 DNA reads TGTGCCAGCAGCTTAGGGACAGAATACTATGGCTACACCTTC.

V gene TRBV7-9 combines with J gene TRBJ1-1; D is ambiguous. CDR1 and CDR2 from the germline V gene are SEHNR and FQNEAQ (reference sequence). The CDR3 is 12 amino acids. The V gene lost 5 bases and the J gene lost 0 bases, with 4 bases spanning the gap. As DNA, the CDR3 is TGTGCCAGCAGCATTATGAACACTGAAGCTTTCTTT. Its translation: CASSIMNTEAFF. Full variable domain (missing parts from reference TRBV7-9 and TRBJ1-1): DTGVSQNPRHKITKRGQNVTFRCDPISEHNRLYWYRQTLGQGPEFLTYFQNEAQLEKSRLLSDRFSAERPKGSFSTLEIQRTEQGDSAMYLCASSIMNTEAFFGQGTRLTVV.

The chain carries TRBV2 and TRBJ2-5, with no clear D. CDR1 and CDR2 from the germline V gene are SNHLY and FYNNEI. CDR3 length equals 17 residues. V lost 1 base and J 2 bases, leaving 17 bases between the germline ends. This chain's CDR3 is CASSEGRSWNAQETQYF. CDR3 nucleotides: TGTGCCAGCAGTGAAGGTCGGAGTTGGAACGCTCAAGAGACCCAGTACTTC.

This clone was counted only a few times. This chain joins TRBV7-9 and TRBJ1-6; TRBD1 aligns across 9 bases. With V trimmed by 7 bases and J by 7 bases, 2 bases remained unmatched. This CDR3 has 13 residues. Germline CDR1 SEHNR, CDR2 FQNEAQ (reference sequence). The CDR3 nucleotides are TGTGCCAGCAACAGGGGGCAAAATTCACCCCTCCACTTT. It is translated as CASNRGQNSPLHF. Full variable domain (missing parts from reference TRBV7-9 and TRBJ1-6): DTGVSQNPRHKITKRGQNVTFRCDPISEHNRLYWYRQTLGQGPEFLTYFQNEAQLEKSRLLSDRFSAERPKGSFSTLEIQRTEQGDSAMYLCASNRGQNSPLHFGNGTRLTVT.

This clone was found once. The chain uses TRBV19 and TRBJ2-3, with TRBD2 matching 10 bases. The CDR3 is 15 amino acids. Trimming cost V 5 bases and J 3 bases; bases outside gene matches: 5. Germline CDR1 reads LNHDA; CDR2 reads SQIVND (reference sequence). CDR3 bases: TGTGCCAGTAGTCGGCTAGCGGGGGATACAGATACGCAGTATTTT. This sequence encodes CASSRLAGDTDTQYF.

The rearrangement uses TRBV30 and TRBJ1-6; 11 nucleotides match TRBD1. CDR3 length equals 15 residues. CDR1 and CDR2 from the germline V gene are GTSNPN and SVGIG (reference sequence). V lost 3 bases, J lost 5 bases, and 3 bases stayed unmatched. This CDR3 is CAWSRDRGNNSPLHF. The CDR3 bases are TGTGCCTGGAGCAGGGACAGGGGGAATAATTCACCCCTCCACTTT.

The chain carries TRBV15 and TRBJ2-3; a possible D gene is TRBD1 (6 bases). V lost 5 bases and J lost 2, with 17 bases in between. The CDR3 is 16 residues long. The germline gives CDR1 LNHNV, CDR2 YYDKDF (reference sequence). CDR3 coding DNA: TGTGCCACCAGCGCCCAGCTTCAGGGGACCACAGATACGCAGTATTTT. This encodes CATSAQLQGTTDTQYF. Complete variable domain (other parts from reference TRBV15 and TRBJ2-3): DAMVIQNPRYQVTQFGKPVTLSCSQTLNHNVMYWYQQKSSQAPKLLFHYYDKDFNNEADTPDNFQSRRPNTSFCFLDIRSPGLGDTAMYLCATSAQLQGTTDTQYFGPGTRLTVL.

This chain uses TRBV2 with TRBJ1-1; no definite D call. Between the trimmed V and J ends, which lost 2 bases and 1 base, there was a span of 5 bases. The germline CDR1 and CDR2 sequences are SNHLY and FYNNEI. The CDR3 spans 13 residues. CDR3 coding DNA: TGTGCCAGCAGTGAATGGGAGAACACTGAAGCTTTCTTT. Amino acids: CASSEWENTEAFF.

V gene TRBV19 combines with J gene TRBJ1-2; D gene uncertain. V was cut by 0 bases and J by 5 bases, with 10 bases left in between. The length of the CDR3 is 14 residues. Germline values: CDR1 LNHDA, CDR2 SQIVND (reference sequence). The CDR3 sequence is CASSIDTQLYGYTF. The CDR3 nucleotides read TGTGCCAGTAGTATAGATACCCAGTTGTATGGCTACACCTTC.

This clone was detected only once. The chain is built from TRBV27 and TRBJ2-1, with D possibly being TRBD1 (6 bases). This CDR3 has 16 residues. From germline, CDR1 is MNHEY and CDR2 SMNVEV (reference sequence). Trimming stripped 5 bases from V and 3 bases from J, with 17 bases between. CDR3 protein: CASSNGGLKHYNEQFF. The DNA of the CDR3 is TGTGCCAGCAGTAATGGGGGCCTTAAACACTACAATGAGCAGTTCTTC.

CDR3 bases: TGCGCCAGCAGCCAAGAAGGGGGGCCACAGGTTGAAAAACTGTTTTTT. Its translation is CASSQEGGPQVEKLFF. The gene calls are TRBV4-1 and TRBJ1-4, with a tentative D call TRBD1 (6 bases). The length of the CDR3 is 16 residues. V lost 0 bases and J lost 7, with 15 bases in between. Per the germline V gene, CDR1 is MGHRA and CDR2 is YSYEKL.

This chain links TRBV6-5 with TRBJ2-3; TRBD1 matches at 7 bases. Germline CDR1 and CDR2: MNHEY and SVGAGI. The CDR3 is 15 amino acids. The ends lost 5 bases at V and 0 bases at J; junction bases unmatched: 5. The CDR3 coding sequence is TGTGCCAGCAGTCTCCGGGACAGCAGCACAGATACGCAGTATTTT. Translation: CASSLRDSSTDTQYF.

The CDR3 sequence: CASSSRDREEAFF. The CDR3 bases are TGTGCCAGTAGTTCCCGGGACAGGGAAGAAGCTTTCTTT. V and J are TRBV19 and TRBJ1-1, with 9 nucleotides matching TRBD1. The CDR3 contains 13 residues. Germline V gene lookup returns CDR1 LNHDA and CDR2 SQIVND (reference sequence). The V gene end was trimmed by 5 bases and the J gene end by 8 bases; junction bases not matched to a gene: 6.

V gene TRBV7-9 combines with J gene TRBJ2-7; D perhaps matches TRBD1 (8 bases). Deletions cut 4 bases from V and 9 bases from J, with 13 bases between. The germline CDR1 and CDR2 sequences are SEHNR and FQNEAQ (reference sequence). The CDR3 spans 12 residues. CDR3 residues: CASSSTGEGQYF. CDR3 nucleotides: TGTGCCAGCAGCTCGACAGGGGAGGGGCAGTACTTC.

The table lists this clone with a few counts. The chain has TRBV7-9 and TRBJ1-4, with D uncertain. The CDR3 totals 14 residues. Germline loops: CDR1 SEHNR, CDR2 FQNEAQ (reference sequence). V lost 5 bases and J 6 bases, leaving 13 bases between the germline ends. DNA of the CDR3: TGTGCCAGCAGCCAAAGGACGATCGATGAAAAACTGTTTTTT. Amino acids: CASSQRTIDEKLFF.

The genes are TRBV4-2 and TRBJ2-7; 7 nucleotides agree with TRBD1. The germline V gene has CDR1 LGHNA and CDR2 YNFKEQ. The trim removed 2 bases at V and 1 base at J, leaving 14 bases unmatched. This CDR3 has 18 amino acids. CDR3 sequence (DNA): TGTGCCAGCAGCCAACTCCGGGACAGTTCGGGGTATTCCTACGAGCAGTACTTC. It codes for CASSQLRDSSGYSYEQYF.

This clone was seen only once. The V call is TRBV27, the J call TRBJ2-4; D perhaps matches TRBD1 (7 bases). Deletions cut 5 bases from V and 0 bases from J, with 32 bases between. The germline V gene encodes CDR1 MNHEY and CDR2 SMNVEV (reference sequence). This CDR3 region has 22 residues. CDR3 region: CASSPVAGGRGTRTLAKNIQYF. CDR3 DNA sequence: TGTGCCAGCAGTCCAGTGGCCGGGGGCAGGGGGACCCGGACGCTAGCCAAAAACATTCAGTACTTC.